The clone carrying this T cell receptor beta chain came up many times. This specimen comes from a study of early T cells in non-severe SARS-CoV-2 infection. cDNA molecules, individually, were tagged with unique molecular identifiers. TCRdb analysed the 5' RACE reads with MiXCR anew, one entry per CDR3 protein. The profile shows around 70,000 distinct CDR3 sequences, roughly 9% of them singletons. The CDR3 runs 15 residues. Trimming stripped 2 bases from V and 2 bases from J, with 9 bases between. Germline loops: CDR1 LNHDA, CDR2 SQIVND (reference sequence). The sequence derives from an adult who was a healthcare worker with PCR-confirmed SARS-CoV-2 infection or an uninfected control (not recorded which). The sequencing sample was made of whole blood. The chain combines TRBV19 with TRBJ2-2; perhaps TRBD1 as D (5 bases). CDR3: CASSIPRANTGELFF. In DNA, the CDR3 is TGTGCCAGTAGTATACCCAGGGCAAACACCGGGGAGCTGTTTTTT.